This TCR beta chain came from a study of blood T cell repertoires in COVID-19. Study-wide background: From the United States, Italy and Spain came samples of acute and convalescent COVID-19. PBMCs, B-cell-depleted T cells, or T cells were the source of the cDNA or gDNA that made up the material.

Authors' analysis steps: How many nucleated cells were present was estimated from reference gene primer amplification. TCRdb keeps only in-frame clones here, not all; method: immunoSEQ multiplex PCR. For V, J and clone size, that table is used; D and trimming come from the DNA. Of around 220,000 clones listed, approximately 81% are singletons. Germline V gene lookup returns CDR1 SGHTA and CDR2 FQGTGA. This CDR3 spans 15 amino acids. V trimming: 5 bases; J trimming: 5 bases; junction bases outside the gene matches: 5. The chain is built from TRBV7-3 and TRBJ2-2, with TRBD2 matching over 10 bases. The TCR comes from a woman older than 75 with acute or convalescent COVID-19. Sequences were obtained from peripheral blood. The CDR3 bases are TGTGCCAGCAGCCCACTGGGACTAGCGACCGGGGAGCTGTTTTTT. Its protein product is CASSPLGLATGELFF.